A single sample is the source of the 9 T cell receptor beta chains below, sequenced in a study of vaccination and CD4 T cells after COVID-19. Indicated treatment: approximately nine-day PBMC culture with coronavirus spike peptide pools or control peptides (ViraFEST assay). The study sequenced cultured CD4+ T cell DNA using the Oncomine TCR Beta short-read assay. TCRdb ran MiXCR on the PCR reads and lists one entry per CDR3 protein. The sample lists fewer than 13,000 distinct CDR3 sequences, approximately 24% seen once, with 12% in the top ten. These receptors are not linked to any known antigen. Source: CD4+ T cells from blood, cultured in vitro, taken after SARS-CoV-2 vaccination. These receptor sequences come from a human donor who had recovered from COVID-19.

V and J are TRBV29-1 and TRBJ2-7, with 14 bases aligning to TRBD2. Germline trimming cut 4 bases from V and 0 bases from J; bases unmatched to any gene: 2. Germline V lookup: CDR1 SQVTM, CDR2 ANQGSEA. The CDR3 spans 15 residues. In DNA, the CDR3 is TGCAGCGTTGTGGGGACTAGCGGGAGCTCCTACGAGCAGTACTTC. Amino acid sequence: CSVVGTSGSSYEQYF.

The chain uses TRBV20-1 and TRBJ1-4; 10 bases match TRBD1. This CDR3 region has 13 residues. J lost 8 bases, V lost 5 bases, and 5 bases had no gene match. Germline values: CDR1 DFQATT, CDR2 SNEGSKA (reference sequence). In DNA, the CDR3 is TGCAGTGCTCCCAGGACAGGGGGAGAAAAACTGTTTTTT. Translating it yields CSAPRTGGEKLFF.

This clonotype has just a few counts. The chain uses TRBV10-2 and TRBJ2-1; D ambiguous. CDR1 is WSHSY and CDR2 is SAAADI in the germline V gene. CDR3 length: 15 amino acids. V lost 6 bases, J lost 4 bases, and 16 bases lay in between. This CDR3 is CASSPGPLQYNEQFF. In DNA form, the CDR3 reads TGCGCCAGCAGCCCAGGACCACTGCAATACAATGAGCAGTTCTTC.

The V and J genes are TRBV6-1 and TRBJ2-1, with D tentatively TRBD2 (5 bases). Germline values: CDR1 MNHNS, CDR2 SASEGT. This CDR3 has 9 residues. The CDR3 bases are TGTGCGACGGGAAAAGAGCAGTTCTTC. Residues: CATGKEQFF.

The CDR3 DNA reads as TGCGCCAGCAGGGCTAGCCTAGCCTACAATGAGCAGTTCTTC. Its translation: CASRASLAYNEQFF. The J gene is TRBJ2-1, the V gene TRBV5-1, with a weak D call TRBD2 (5 bases). Trimming removed 5 bases from V and 2 bases from J, with 11 bases in between. The CDR3 runs 14 residues. CDR1 is SGHRS and CDR2 is YFSETQ in the germline V gene.

The sample holds a few counts of this clonotype. The chain recombines TRBV20-1 with TRBJ1-3, with a weak D call TRBD1 (5 bases). V lost 6 bases to trimming and J lost 1 base, with 13 bases between them. Germline V lookup: CDR1 DFQATT, CDR2 SNEGSKA (reference sequence). The CDR3 is made up of 14 amino acids. The CDR3 here is CSARIRVSGNTIYF. As DNA, the CDR3 is TGCAGTGCAAGGATCAGGGTATCTGGAAACACCATATATTTT.

This clonotype has just a few counts. V and J are TRBV7-2 and TRBJ2-1; 10 nucleotides agree with TRBD2. The CDR3 is made up of 15 amino acids. Germline trimming cut 5 bases from V and 7 bases from J; bases unmatched to any gene: 8. CDR1 and CDR2 (germline): SGHTA, FQGNSA. CDR3 protein: CASSTRTSGTNEQFF. CDR3 sequence (DNA): TGTGCCAGCAGCACCCGTACTAGCGGGACGAATGAGCAGTTCTTC. Full variable domain (missing parts from reference TRBV7-2 and TRBJ2-1): GAGVSQSPSNKVTEKGKDVELRCDPISGHTALYWYRQSLGQGLEFLIYFQGNSAPDKSGLPSDRFSAERTGGSVSTLTIQRTQQEDSAVYLCASSTRTSGTNEQFFGPGTRLTVL.

This clonotype was counted between two and nine times. This chain connects TRBV20-1 to TRBJ2-7; 8 nucleotides match TRBD1. The CDR3 runs 14 residues. Trimming took 3 bases from V and 5 from J; bases not matched to a gene: 9. Germline CDR1 DFQATT, CDR2 SNEGSKA (reference sequence). Written as DNA, the CDR3 is TGCAGTGCTAGTATCTCCGGGACAGGTAACGAGCAGTACTTC. Translation gives CSASISGTGNEQYF.

The chain combines TRBV6-2 or TRBV6-3 with TRBJ1-1; 8 bases are a match to TRBD1. The length of the CDR3 is 15 residues. Germline trimming cut 6 bases from V and 4 bases from J; bases unmatched to any gene: 10. Germline V gene sequence: CDR1 MNHEY, CDR2 SVGEGT. CDR3 coding DNA: TGTGCCAGCAGCCAACAGGGGGTTTTGGGCACTGAAGCTTTCTTT. Encoded protein: CASSQQGVLGTEAFF.